One T cell receptor beta chain is described in this entry. Under the authors' procedure: Amplification of reference gene primers provided the estimated nucleated cell counts. Assay: immunoSEQ multiplex PCR; the TCRdb copy retains only in-frame clones and omits some. The DNA gave D and trimming, while V, J and clone size come from that table. Here the sample spans some 200,000 clones, 80% to 90% being singletons. This sample is part of a study of blood T cell repertoires in COVID-19. About the research overall: COVID-19 samples from acute and convalescent phases originated in the United States, Italy and Spain. In each case, the material was cDNA or gDNA derived from T cells, B-cell-depleted T cells, or PBMCs.

The V end lost 4 bases, the J end lost 4 bases, and 13 bases lay between the germline ends. Germline V gene data show CDR1 as MNHEY and CDR2 as SVGEGT. This CDR3 has 14 residues. J is TRBJ2-5 and V is TRBV6-2 or TRBV6-3, with D perhaps matching TRBD2 (6 bases). This sequence originates from a man older than 75 with acute or convalescent COVID-19. Sequencing used peripheral blood. Here the CDR3 reads CASSFPGRLETQYF. In nucleotides, the CDR3 is TGTGCCAGCAGTTTCCCCGGGAGATTAGAGACCCAGTACTTC.